This T cell receptor beta chain stems from a study of blood T cell repertoires in COVID-19. Study details: Donors in the United States, Italy and Spain gave samples during acute or convalescent COVID-19. T cells, B-cell-depleted T cells, or PBMCs supplied cDNA or gDNA.

This CDR3 region has 14 residues. V lost 0 bases to trimming and J lost 3 bases, with 10 bases between them. Germline-derived CDR1 and CDR2 are SGDLS and YYNGEE. As processed by the authors: The authors estimated nucleated cell counts from reference gene primer amplification. TCRdb's copy holds only in-frame clones and misses some; the assay was immunoSEQ multiplex PCR. That table furnishes V, J and clone size, whereas the DNA furnished D and trimming. The table shows about 74,000 clones, with 80% to 90% occurring only once. The sequence was collected from a woman of 80 years or more with active or convalescent COVID-19. The chain couples TRBV9 to TRBJ2-7; no clear D gene. Sequencing was carried out using peripheral blood. CDR3 bases: TGTGCCAGCAGCGTAGGTCCCGGTGGCTACGAGCAGTACTTC. Translation: CASSVGPGGYEQYF.